At least ten counts were recorded for the clone carrying this T cell receptor beta chain. Its antigen remains unidentified. The junction departs from germline at one end; a sequencing error may be responsible. The method for making cDNA was 5'RACE, and it used 10-nucleotide random UMIs. TCRdb independently ran MiXCR on the 5' RACE reads; one entry per CDR3 protein. The table lists 50,000 to 70,000 distinct CDR3 sequences, 3.4% of them singletons. The unsorted libraries were made from 2 million PBMCs kept at -80 C. These data belong to a study of neurological immune-mediated disorders. Study conclusions and caveats: Private repertoires in all groups were suggested by the absence of shared CDR3 amino acid sequences among expanded clones across subjects.

From germline, CDR1 is SEHNR and CDR2 FQNEAQ (reference sequence). The CDR3 runs 14 residues. The chain joins TRBV7-9 to TRBJ2-2, with D possibly being TRBD1 (6 bases). This clonotype originated in a man in his forties or fifties with multiple sclerosis. The sequencing sample was made of PBMCs. CDR3 protein: CASSFQGNNGELFF. The CDR3, as DNA: TGTGCCAGCAGCTTTCAGGGGAACAACGGGGAGCTGTTTTTT.